This TCR beta chain was sequenced in a study of cytomegalovirus exposure and HLA in healthy donors. This clone has just a few counts. Deletions cut 5 bases from V and 4 bases from J, with 11 bases between. CDR3 length: 13 residues. CDR1 is SNHLY and CDR2 is FYNNEI in the germline V gene. Amplification used 60 Vbeta primers and 13 Jbeta primers. Clones were read by immunoSEQ multiplex PCR, and TCRdb kept only the in-frame ones, dropping some. The sample includes roughly 120,000 clones, approximately 68% of them seen just once. Sample: PBMCs. This sequence originates from a man aged 30-40 years in good health and CMV-seropositive. The chain carries TRBV2 and TRBJ2-5; D is undetermined. CDR3 sequence reads: CASSNSGVETQYF. CDR3 in DNA: TGTGCCAGCAGTAACTCCGGTGTAGAGACCCAGTACTTC.